The sample holds a few counts of the clone carrying this T cell receptor (beta chain). The data belong to a study of blood T cell repertoires in COVID-19. As for the study in general: Whether acute or convalescent, the COVID-19 samples came from the United States, Italy and Spain. T cells, B-cell-depleted T cells, or PBMCs supplied cDNA or gDNA.

Trimming at V came to 6 bases and at J to 5 bases, leaving 23 bases not matched to a gene. The CDR3 runs 20 residues. CDR1 is WNHNN, CDR2 SYGVQD, per germline (reference sequence). How the authors handled the data: Nucleated cell number was recorded as an estimate derived from reference gene primer amplification. The repertoire was sequenced with immunoSEQ multiplex PCR; TCRdb's copy has only in-frame clones and lacks some. That table is the source of V, J and clone size, and D and trimming were worked out from the DNA. In the table there are 250,000 to 350,000 clones, 89% of which are singletons. The sample consisted of peripheral blood. This receptor was identified in a man aged 18 to 35 who had recovered from COVID-19. The chain employs TRBV10-1 and TRBJ2-2, with 8 bases identical to TRBD1. The CDR3 here is CASSEYGGSTGESRTGELFF. The CDR3 DNA follows: TGCGCCAGCAGCGAATATGGGGGGTCGACAGGGGAATCGAGAACCGGGGAGCTGTTTTTT.